Shown below are 5 T cell receptor beta chains from a single sample sequenced in a study of T cell clones after liver transplantation. Repertoires were generated with immunoSEQ multiplex PCR, while TCRdb's copy carries only in-frame clones and drops some. In the table there are 93,000 or so clones, around 84% of which are singletons. This specimen consisted of CD4+ T cells from blood, obtained approximately 45 months after liver transplant. These receptors all stem from a human patient who received a liver transplant. Part of the T cells may come from the graft donor.

The chain is built from TRBV2 and TRBJ1-1; TRBD1 might be the D (6 bases). The germline V gene encodes CDR1 SNHLY and CDR2 FYNNEI. Trimming took 6 bases from V and 1 from J, leaving 15 bases between them. This CDR3 has 15 residues. CDR3 nucleotide sequence: TGTGCCAGCAGCGGTACCGGGACAACGAACACTGAAGCTTTCTTT. Translating it yields CASSGTGTTNTEAFF.

In its sample, this clone was seen once. The genes are TRBV27 and TRBJ2-1; 9 bases agree with TRBD2. Unmatched junction bases numbered 10, after V lost 3 bases and J lost 4 bases. Germline assignment: CDR1 MNHEY and CDR2 SMNVEV (reference sequence). The CDR3 has 17 amino acids. The CDR3 reads CASSFRLSGRGYNEQFF. In DNA, the CDR3 is TGTGCCAGCAGTTTCAGACTTAGCGGGAGAGGATACAATGAGCAGTTCTTC.

There are a few counts of this clone. The chain uses TRBV28 and TRBJ2-1; 10 nucleotides match TRBD2. The CDR3 sequence is 17 residues long. After removal of 5 bases from V and 4 bases from J, the junction contained 11 bases not matched to a gene. Germline CDR1 and CDR2: MDHEN and SYDVKM. CDR3 protein: CASSGFRTSGGYNEQFF. For the CDR3, the DNA is TGTGCCAGCAGTGGATTTCGGACTAGCGGAGGATACAATGAGCAGTTCTTC.

The chain carries TRBV9 and TRBJ2-7; D may be TRBD1 or TRBD2 (5 bases each). Per germline, CDR1 SGDLS and CDR2 YYNGEE. The CDR3 runs 14 residues. V was clipped by 4 bases and J by 4 bases, with 15 bases between them. The CDR3 sequence is CASSPEGRLYEQYF. The CDR3 DNA reads TGTGCCAGCAGCCCAGAGGGACGGCTATACGAGCAGTACTTC.

This clone was recorded a few times. V is TRBV5-1 and J is TRBJ2-3; 9 bases match TRBD1. With V trimmed by 5 bases and J by 3 bases, 4 bases remained unmatched. CDR3 length: 14 residues. CDR1 and CDR2 (germline): SGHRS, YFSETQ. CDR3 in DNA: TGCGCCAGCAGAAAACAGGGGGCTACAGATACGCAGTATTTT. It codes for CASRKQGATDTQYF.